Listed below are T cell receptor beta chains from one sample, sequenced in a study of identifying expanded T cells in peripheral blood. Measured with immunoSEQ multiplex PCR; TCRdb has only the in-frame clones, and not every one. Of roughly 61,000 clones in the sample, about 92% were seen once. Material for sequencing was blood. These receptors were obtained from a person aged 18 to 70 in good health. Both conserved end residues are part of each CDR3.

>TRBV9
CASSEGLAFDTQYF
>TRBV30
CAWSVVQGGYGYTF
>TRBV27
CASSRGPNGYTF
>TRBV19
CASSPCAPQHF
>TRBV28
CASSFSWDRYSNQPQHF
>TRBV11-1
CASSLGANSPLHF
>TRBV30
CAWSPGHWENTEAFF
>TRBV7-2
CASSLGSVGETQYF
>TRBV6-5
CASRPPGQLNSPLHF
>TRBV19
CASFLRDRSTDTQYF
>TRBV29-1
CSVEASGGGYEQYF
>TRBV15
CATSREGTDNQPQHF
>TRBV7-3
CASSRDSDEQFF
>TRBV4-3
CASSQDRLAEIYNEQFF
>TRBV28
CASSGEGRRSQPQHF
>TRBV2
CASSDPYEQYF
>TRBV14
CASSQDRGTLSYNEQFF
>TRBV9
CASSVSGSSTDTQYF
>TRBV6-5
CASSYQGGSGYEQYF
>TRBV7-8
CASSSGPALTYEQYF
>TRBV7-2
CASSSQRTGELFF